What follows are 28 T cell receptor beta chains derived from one specimen sequenced in a study of T cells in Graves' hyperthyroidism and ophthalmopathy. Amplification yielded TCR beta CDR3 regions, with RNA transcripts as the source. First-round RT-PCR targeting the TCR CDR3 was performed with the HTBI primer set. TCRdb called the multiplex PCR reads again in MiXCR, with one record for every CDR3 protein. This table holds fewer than 600,000 distinct CDR3 sequences, 14% found once. Input material: blood. The receptors here all came from a young woman with Graves' hyperthyroidism.

The chain uses TRBV10-2 and TRBJ1-2; 12 positions agree with TRBD1. Germline V gives CDR1 WSHSY, CDR2 SAAADI. The CDR3 sequence is 16 residues long. V lost 3 bases, J lost 0 bases, and 2 bases stayed unmatched. CDR3 sequence reads: CASSDRDRGPNYGYTF. DNA for the CDR3: TGCGCCAGCAGTGACCGGGACAGGGGGCCTAACTATGGCTACACCTTC.

This clonotype came up a few times. The V gene is TRBV20-1, the J gene TRBJ1-6; D gene uncertain. CDR1 and CDR2 (germline): DFQATT, SNEGSKA (reference sequence). Trimming removed 7 bases from V and 7 bases from J, with 20 bases in between. The length of the CDR3 is 15 residues. The CDR3 DNA sequence: TGCAGTGTTGGCCGCGGGCTTACGGAGAATTCACCCCTCCACTTT. Amino acid sequence: CSVGRGLTENSPLHF.

For this clonotype: Being one base from a much bigger clone, this may be a read error. The chain carries TRBV9 and TRBJ2-2; perhaps TRBD2 as D (6 bases). CDR1 is SGDLS and CDR2 is YYNGEE in the germline V gene. The V and J ends lost 7 bases and 4 bases respectively, with 17 bases between them. This CDR3 spans 15 amino acids. The CDR3 coding sequence is TGTGCCAGCCATAGTGGGGGGACGGGCACCGGGGAGCTGTTTTTT. This codes for CASHSGGTGTGELFF.

This clonotype has at least ten counts. The genes are TRBV27 and TRBJ2-5; 8 positions agree with TRBD1. Trimming took 4 bases from V and 1 from J; bases not matched to a gene: 5. The CDR3 runs 15 residues. CDR1 and CDR2 (germline): MNHEY, SMNVEV (reference sequence). The CDR3 protein is CASSSLGTGQETQYF. The CDR3 DNA reads as TGTGCCAGCAGTTCGCTAGGGACAGGCCAAGAGACCCAGTACTTC.

The V call is TRBV18, the J call TRBJ2-7; D might be TRBD1 (5 bases). CDR1 is KGHSH and CDR2 is LQKENI in the germline V gene. The CDR3 extends over 13 amino acids. V was pared by 3 bases and J by 3 bases, with 9 bases between. The CDR3 loop is CASSPVTDYEQYV. CDR3 nucleotides: TGTGCCAGCTCACCGGTGACAGACTACGAGCAGTACGTC.

This clonotype was recorded at least ten times. The chain links TRBV6-1 to TRBJ1-1; weak D call: TRBD1 (6 bases). Germline-derived CDR1 and CDR2 are MNHNS and SASEGT. The CDR3 has 14 amino acids. Trimming shortened V by 5 bases and J by 1 base, and 11 bases separated the two germline ends. Here the CDR3 DNA reads TGTGCCAGCAGTACGACAGGCCGGAACACTGAAGCTTTCTTT. Its translation: CASSTTGRNTEAFF.

For this clonotype: A much larger clonotype is one base distant, so this may be a read error. V gene TRBV6-1 combines with J gene TRBJ1-4, with 8 bases lining up with TRBD1. Germline CDR1 MNHNS, CDR2 SASEGT. The CDR3 runs to 17 residues. Here the CDR3 DNA reads TGTGCCGGCAGTGAAGGACAGGGCTACGCAACTAATGAAAAACTGTTTTTT. Encoded protein: CAGSEGQGYATNEKLFF.

This clonotype was detected ten times or more. The V and J genes are TRBV29-1 and TRBJ2-3; D might be TRBD2 (5 bases). Trimming took off 3 bases at V and 2 bases at J, with 12 bases between the two ends. This CDR3 contains 14 residues. Germline values: CDR1 SQVTM, CDR2 ANQGSEA. This CDR3 reads CSVDGVGHTDTQYF. CDR3 in DNA: TGCAGCGTTGACGGGGTCGGGCACACAGATACGCAGTATTTT.

In its sample, this clonotype was seen many times. The rearrangement uses TRBV19 and TRBJ2-2; D call uncertain. The CDR3 is 14 amino acids. Between the trimmed V and J ends, which lost 7 bases and 0 bases, there was a span of 9 bases. Germline lookup yields CDR1 LNHDA and CDR2 SQIVND (reference sequence). This CDR3 reads CASTRSTNTGELFF. CDR3 DNA sequence: TGTGCCAGTACGAGGAGCACGAACACCGGGGAGCTGTTTTTT.

The rearrangement uses TRBV4-1 and TRBJ2-7; no clear D. V gave up 1 base and J gave up 0 bases, with 10 bases separating them. CDR1 and CDR2 from the germline V gene are MGHRA and YSYEKL. This CDR3 contains 15 residues. CDR3 nucleotides: TGCGCCAGCAGCCAAGGACTGGGGTACTCCTACGAGCAGTACTTC. It translates to CASSQGLGYSYEQYF.

This clonotype was seen a handful of times. The chain recombines TRBV5-1 with TRBJ2-2, with no clear D. Trimming took 3 bases from V and 4 from J, leaving 10 bases between them. Germline V gene lookup returns CDR1 SGHRS and CDR2 YFSETQ. The CDR3 totals 14 residues. The CDR3 loop is CASSSLTSTGELFF. The CDR3 DNA reads as TGCGCCAGCAGCTCCCTTACCAGCACCGGGGAGCTGTTTTTT.

The chain recombines TRBV6-2 or TRBV6-3 with TRBJ2-7, with D unresolved. There are 13 residues in the CDR3. The germline CDR1 and CDR2 sequences are MNHEY and SVGEGT. V dropped 10 bases and J dropped 7 bases, with 20 bases sitting between them. CDR3 protein: CATRHGALGEQYF. The CDR3 DNA is TGTGCCACCCGCCACGGAGCTCTTGGAGAGCAGTACTTC.

This clonotype was seen at least ten times. The chain links TRBV29-1 to TRBJ2-7; 12 bases match TRBD2. The CDR3 runs to 16 residues. Germline assignment: CDR1 SQVTM and CDR2 ANQGSEA. V lost 6 bases, J lost 4 bases, and 13 bases stayed unmatched. DNA for the CDR3: TGCAGCGTAAAGGGGCCTAGCGGGAGGGCCGTTTACGAGCAGTACTTC. Amino acid sequence: CSVKGPSGRAVYEQYF.

This clonotype has at least ten counts. V usage is TRBV18 and J usage is TRBJ2-2, with 8 bases fitting TRBD2. Germline V gene lookup returns CDR1 KGHSH and CDR2 LQKENI. Losses at the gene ends were 3 bases for V and 2 bases for J; bases not matched to a gene: 5. The length of the CDR3 is 16 residues. CDR3 in DNA: TGTGCCAGCTCACCCCCACTAGCGGTTAACACCGGGGAGCTGTTTTTT. The encoded protein is CASSPPLAVNTGELFF.

The chain employs TRBV4-1 and TRBJ2-4; D is perhaps TRBD1 (6 bases). V was cut by 7 bases and J by 1 base, with 17 bases left in between. CDR1 and CDR2 (germline): MGHRA, YSYEKL. This CDR3 has 16 amino acids. In nucleotides, the CDR3 is TGCGCCAGCACCCCAGGGGCGAACCGGGCCAAAAACATTCAGTACTTC. This sequence encodes CASTPGANRAKNIQYF.

V is TRBV7-2 and J is TRBJ2-3, with 9 bases aligning to TRBD2. The CDR3 consists of 15 residues. Germline V gene sequence: CDR1 SGHTA, CDR2 FQGNSA. The V gene end was trimmed by 3 bases and the J gene end by 6 bases; junction bases not matched to a gene: 7. Here the CDR3 reads CASSLIAGAADTQYF. As DNA, the CDR3 is TGTGCCAGCAGCTTGATAGCGGGAGCAGCGGATACGCAGTATTTT.

This clonotype showed up many times. The chain couples TRBV3-1 to TRBJ2-7; D might be TRBD1 or TRBD2, each matching 5 bases. V was shortened by 0 bases and J by 3 bases, with 12 bases between the two germline ends. The length of the CDR3 is 15 residues. Looked up from germline, CDR1 is LGHDT and CDR2 is YNNKEL (reference sequence). The CDR3 loop reads CASSQDWARGYEQYF. CDR3 DNA: TGTGCCAGCAGCCAAGATTGGGCGAGGGGCTACGAGCAGTACTTC.

The chain links TRBV28 to TRBJ1-2; D gene ambiguous. This CDR3 has 13 amino acids. The germline V gene has CDR1 MDHEN and CDR2 SYDVKM. Trimming left V 3 bases short and J 3 bases short, with 8 bases between. The CDR3, as DNA: TGTGCCAGCAGTTTGGCCAGCGACTATGGCTACACCTTC. Amino acid sequence: CASSLASDYGYTF.

The table lists this clonotype with many counts. This sequence joins TRBV20-1 and TRBJ2-2, with 10 bases fitting TRBD2. Germline values: CDR1 DFQATT, CDR2 SNEGSKA (reference sequence). The junction had 3 bases not matched to a gene; V was cut back by 3 bases and J by 2 bases. The CDR3 extends over 15 amino acids. CDR3 protein: CSARASGSNTGELFF. As DNA, the CDR3 is TGCAGTGCTAGGGCTAGCGGGAGTAACACCGGGGAGCTGTTTTTT.

This clonotype was seen many times. The chain employs TRBV6-1 and TRBJ2-2, with a tentative D call TRBD2 (7 bases). Trimming took off 2 bases at V and 6 bases at J, with 13 bases between the two ends. The CDR3 length is 15 residues. Germline-derived CDR1 and CDR2 are MNHNS and SASEGT. DNA of the CDR3: TGTGCCAGCAGTGAACGGCGGGGGCGGGCCGGGGAGCTGTTTTTT. Protein sequence: CASSERRGRAGELFF.

Ten or more counts support this clonotype. The chain joins TRBV7-9 to TRBJ1-2; D possibly corresponds to TRBD1 (6 bases). V lost 1 base to trimming and J lost 3 bases, with 9 bases between them. This CDR3 is 14 amino acids long. Germline V gene data show CDR1 as SEHNR and CDR2 as FQNEAQ (reference sequence). CDR3 nucleotides: TGTGCCAGCAGCTTAGAGTACAGGGACTATGGCTACACCTTC. Translating gives CASSLEYRDYGYTF.

Ten or more counts support this clonotype. The chain carries TRBV29-1 and TRBJ1-2, with TRBD1 as a possible D gene (6 bases). This CDR3 is 13 amino acids long. Between the trimmed V and J ends, which lost 5 bases and 8 bases, there was a span of 18 bases. Germline CDR1 and CDR2: SQVTM and ANQGSEA. The CDR3 is CSVNGGLYHGYTF. The CDR3 nucleotides are TGCAGCGTTAATGGGGGCCTCTATCACGGCTACACCTTC.

This clonotype has a count of ten or more. The chain combines TRBV7-2 with TRBJ2-3; perhaps TRBD2 as D (5 bases). From germline, CDR1 is SGHTA and CDR2 FQGNSA. Deletions cut 5 bases from V and 2 bases from J, with 14 bases between. CDR3 length: 15 residues. The CDR3 DNA reads TGTGCCAGCAGCCAAACTAGTGCCTCCACAGATACGCAGTATTTT. As protein: CASSQTSASTDTQYF.

A remark on this clonotype: Being one base from a much bigger clone, this may be a read error. This sequence joins TRBV12-3 or TRBV12-4 and TRBJ2-1; D is unresolved. The CDR3 runs 16 residues. The CDR3 here is CARSLTLRSSYNEQFF. DNA of the CDR3: TGTGCCCGCAGCCTAACCTTGCGGAGCTCCTACAATGAGCAGTTCTTC.

The CDR3 coding sequence is TGTGCCAGCACCGGGACAGGCCTCAATCAGCCCCAGCATTTT. Translation: CASTGTGLNQPQHF. The V gene is TRBV2, the J gene TRBJ1-5; 8 positions match TRBD1. V shed 7 bases, J shed 3 bases, and the junction held 5 bases outside the gene matches. The CDR3 totals 14 residues. Germline lookup yields CDR1 SNHLY and CDR2 FYNNEI.

This clonotype has ten or more counts. This chain uses TRBV5-5 with TRBJ2-7; no definite D call. This CDR3 spans 13 amino acids. V was trimmed by 0 bases and J by 4 bases, leaving 8 bases between them. CDR1 is SGHKS, CDR2 YYEKEE, per germline (reference sequence). Written as DNA, the CDR3 is TGTGCCAGCAGCTTGGTAGGGAAGTACGAGCAGTACTTC. It codes for CASSLVGKYEQYF.

This clonotype was picked up many times. The chain carries TRBV3-1 and TRBJ1-4, with D maybe TRBD1 (5 bases). V lost 1 base, J lost 6 bases, and 12 bases lay in between. Germline-derived CDR1 and CDR2 are LGHDT and YNNKEL (reference sequence). This CDR3 has 15 residues. The CDR3 is CASSQVWGMDEKLFF. CDR3 in DNA: TGTGCCAGCAGCCAAGTTTGGGGCATGGATGAAAAACTGTTTTTT.

This clonotype was counted a single time. The chain couples TRBV27 to TRBJ2-3; 7 positions match TRBD1. This CDR3 region has 15 residues. CDR1 MNHEY and CDR2 SMNVEV come from the germline V gene (reference sequence). V shed 6 bases, J shed 2 bases, and the junction held 8 bases outside the gene matches. The DNA of the CDR3 is TGTGCCAGCAGCAGGGACAGACAATTCACAGATACGCAGTATTTT. Translation: CASSRDRQFTDTQYF.